The 11 T cell receptor beta chains below were found in one sample sequenced in a study of Ad26.COV2.S vaccination and SARS-CoV-2 variants. TCRdb's copy holds only in-frame clones and misses some; the assay was immunoSEQ multiplex PCR. Here the sample spans about 280,000 clones, about 90% being singletons. As for treatment: over 15 received Ad26.COV2.S at low or high dose, single or two shots; 5 received placebo; per-sample allocation not given. Sampling was performed 63 days after the first vaccine or placebo injection. The sequencing used peripheral blood, collected in a trial of Ad26.COV2.S vaccine versus placebo. All receptors come from a person between 18 and 60 years old who received the Ad26.COV2.S COVID-19 vaccine or a placebo.

The gene calls are TRBV14 and TRBJ2-5, with D hard to call. This CDR3 is built from 15 residues. Germline V gene data show CDR1 as SGHDN and CDR2 as FVKESK. Deletions cut 4 bases from V and 4 bases from J, with 16 bases between. CDR3 sequence: CASSPLPGQGETQYF. The CDR3 DNA sequence: TGTGCCAGCAGCCCGTTGCCCGGGCAAGGAGAGACCCAGTACTTC.

The chain recombines TRBV6-5 with TRBJ1-1; D is ambiguous. Germline CDR1 is MNHEY and CDR2 is SVGAGI. This CDR3 is built from 13 residues. The V gene lost 7 bases and the J gene lost 3 bases, with 12 bases spanning the gap. The CDR3 loop is CASKYSGYTEAFF. The CDR3, as DNA: TGTGCCAGCAAGTACAGTGGGTACACTGAAGCTTTCTTT.

The genes are TRBV9 and TRBJ2-7, with 7 bases lining up with TRBD1. V was clipped by 0 bases and J by 2 bases; unmatched bases: 11. The CDR3 length is 17 residues. CDR1 and CDR2 from the germline V gene are SGDLS and YYNGEE. In DNA, the CDR3 is TGTGCCAGCAGCGTAGGGGCCGGGACAGCTTCTACCTACGAGCAGTACTTC. As protein: CASSVGAGTASTYEQYF.

The chain has TRBV20-1 and TRBJ2-1; 8 bases match TRBD2. The ends lost 3 bases at V and 9 bases at J; junction bases unmatched: 10. CDR3 length: 14 residues. From germline, CDR1 is DFQATT and CDR2 SNEGSKA (reference sequence). CDR3 sequence: CSASLAGTRSEQFF. The CDR3 DNA is TGCAGTGCTAGTCTAGCGGGTACCCGGAGTGAGCAGTTCTTC.

The V and J genes are TRBV6-6 and TRBJ1-6, with a weak D call TRBD1 (5 bases). The germline V gene encodes CDR1 MNHNY and CDR2 SVGAGI (reference sequence). The CDR3 extends over 15 amino acids. Trimming left V 8 bases short and J 8 bases short, with 19 bases between. The CDR3 bases are TGTGCCAGCCGCGTGTGGCAGGGCGAGGATTCACCCCTCCACTTT. Translation gives CASRVWQGEDSPLHF.

This clone has just a few counts. This rearrangement joins TRBV19 to TRBJ1-1, with TRBD1 matching over 7 bases. This CDR3 is built from 18 residues. Germline V gene lookup returns CDR1 LNHDA and CDR2 SQIVND (reference sequence). V gave up 2 bases and J gave up 0 bases; unmatched junction bases: 12. This CDR3 reads CASSILPGAGGLNTEAFF. The CDR3 nucleotides are TGTGCCAGTAGTATACTCCCAGGGGCAGGGGGATTGAACACTGAAGCTTTCTTT.

The rearrangement joins TRBV2 to TRBJ1-2; D is uncertain. V was pared by 7 bases and J by 4 bases, with 25 bases between. Germline assignment: CDR1 SNHLY and CDR2 FYNNEI. The CDR3 sequence is 17 residues long. This chain's CDR3 is CASTQTRVRGTTYGYTF. CDR3 sequence (DNA): TGTGCCAGCACCCAAACTAGGGTGAGAGGTACTACCTATGGCTACACCTTC.

V is TRBV5-5 and J is TRBJ1-1; tentative D call: TRBD1 (6 bases). The ends were cut back, 4 bases at V and 3 bases at J, with 13 bases in the middle. This CDR3 is built from 14 residues. Germline-derived CDR1 and CDR2 are SGHKS and YYEKEE (reference sequence). The DNA of the CDR3 is TGTGCCAGCAGCCCCACGGGGGGCGACACTGAAGCTTTCTTT. This gives the protein CASSPTGGDTEAFF. Combining the CDR3 with reference TRBV5-5 and TRBJ1-1 gives the whole variable domain DAGVTQSPTHLIKTRGQQVTLRCSPISGHKSVSWYQQVLGQGPQFIFQYYEKEERGRGNFPDRFSARQFPNYSSELNVNALLLGDSALYLCASSPTGGDTEAFFGQGTRLTVV.

V and J are TRBV2 and TRBJ2-5; 8 bases map to TRBD2. Germline assignment: CDR1 SNHLY and CDR2 FYNNEI. CDR3 length: 15 amino acids. The junction had 8 bases not matched to a gene; V was cut back by 7 bases and J by 1 base. The CDR3 coding sequence is TGTGCCAGCACGCCGGGACTAGGGGTCCAAGAGACCCAGTACTTC. The encoded protein is CASTPGLGVQETQYF.

V and J are TRBV5-1 and TRBJ2-7; 14 bases match TRBD2. CDR3 size: 16 residues. V shed 0 bases and J 5 bases; nucleotides not matched to a gene: 4. Per the germline V gene, CDR1 is SGHRS and CDR2 is YFSETQ. CDR3 in DNA: TGCGCCAGCAGCTTGGGGACTAGCGGGGGGCGGGACGAGCAGTACTTC. Residues: CASSLGTSGGRDEQYF.

The V call is TRBV7-6, the J call TRBJ1-1, with D possibly being TRBD1 (6 bases). Per the germline V gene, CDR1 is SGHVS and CDR2 is FNYEAQ. The V gene lost 1 base and the J gene lost 10 bases, with 13 bases spanning the gap. The CDR3 loop spans 13 amino acids. The CDR3 nucleotides read TGTGCCAGCAGCTTAGATCAGGGGACCGGAGCTTTCTTT. This codes for CASSLDQGTGAFF.